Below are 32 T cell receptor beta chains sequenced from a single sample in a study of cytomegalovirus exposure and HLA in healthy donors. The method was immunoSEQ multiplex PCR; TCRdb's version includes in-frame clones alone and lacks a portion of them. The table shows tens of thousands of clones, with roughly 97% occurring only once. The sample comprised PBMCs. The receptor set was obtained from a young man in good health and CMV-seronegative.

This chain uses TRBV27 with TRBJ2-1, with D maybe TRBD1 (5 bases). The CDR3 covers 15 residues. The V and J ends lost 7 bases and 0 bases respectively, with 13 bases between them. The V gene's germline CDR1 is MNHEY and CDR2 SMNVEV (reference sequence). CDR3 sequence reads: CASKKQVSSYNEQFF. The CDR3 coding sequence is TGTGCCAGCAAAAAACAGGTAAGCTCCTACAATGAGCAGTTCTTC.

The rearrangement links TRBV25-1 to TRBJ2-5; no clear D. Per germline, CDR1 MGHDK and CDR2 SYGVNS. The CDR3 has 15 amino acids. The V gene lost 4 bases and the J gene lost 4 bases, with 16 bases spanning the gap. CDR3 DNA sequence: TGTGCCAGCAGTGTACGCGGAACGGTATCAGAGACCCAGTACTTC. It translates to CASSVRGTVSETQYF. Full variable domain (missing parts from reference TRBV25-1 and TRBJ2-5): EADIYQTPRYLVIGTGKKITLECSQTMGHDKMYWYQQDPGMELHLIHYSYGVNSTEKGDLSSESTVSRIRTEHFPLTLESARPSHTSQYLCASSVRGTVSETQYFGPGTRLLVL.

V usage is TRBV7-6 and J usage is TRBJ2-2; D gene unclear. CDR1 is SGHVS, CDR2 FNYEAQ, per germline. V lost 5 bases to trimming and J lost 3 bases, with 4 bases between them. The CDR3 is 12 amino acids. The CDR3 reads CASSLYTGELFF. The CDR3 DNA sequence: TGTGCCAGCAGCCTATACACCGGGGAGCTGTTTTTT.

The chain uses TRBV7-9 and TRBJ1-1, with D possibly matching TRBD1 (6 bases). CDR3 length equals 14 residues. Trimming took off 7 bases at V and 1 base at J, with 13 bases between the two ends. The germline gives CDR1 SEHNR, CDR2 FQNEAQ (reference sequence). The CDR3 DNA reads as TGTGCCAGCACCCCACAGGGAACGAACACTGAAGCTTTCTTT. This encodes CASTPQGTNTEAFF.

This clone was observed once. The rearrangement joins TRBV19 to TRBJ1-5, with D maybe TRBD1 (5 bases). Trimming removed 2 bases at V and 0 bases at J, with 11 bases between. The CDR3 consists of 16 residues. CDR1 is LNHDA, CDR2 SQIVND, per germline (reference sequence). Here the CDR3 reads CASSIQGPYSNQPQHF. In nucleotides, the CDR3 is TGTGCCAGTAGTATACAGGGTCCTTATAGCAATCAGCCCCAGCATTTT.

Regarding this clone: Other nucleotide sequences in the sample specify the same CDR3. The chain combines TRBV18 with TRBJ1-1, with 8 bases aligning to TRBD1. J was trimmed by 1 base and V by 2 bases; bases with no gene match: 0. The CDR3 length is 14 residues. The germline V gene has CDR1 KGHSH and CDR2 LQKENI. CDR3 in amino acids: CASSPGQGNTEAFF. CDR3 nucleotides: TGTGCCAGCTCACCAGGACAGGGGAACACTGAAGCTTTCTTT.

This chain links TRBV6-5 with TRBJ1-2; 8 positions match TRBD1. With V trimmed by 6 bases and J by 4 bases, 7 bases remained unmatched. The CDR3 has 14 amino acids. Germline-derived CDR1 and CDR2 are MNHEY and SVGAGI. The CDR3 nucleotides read TGTGCCAGCAGATCCGACAGGGGAGCCTATGGCTACACCTTC. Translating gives CASRSDRGAYGYTF.

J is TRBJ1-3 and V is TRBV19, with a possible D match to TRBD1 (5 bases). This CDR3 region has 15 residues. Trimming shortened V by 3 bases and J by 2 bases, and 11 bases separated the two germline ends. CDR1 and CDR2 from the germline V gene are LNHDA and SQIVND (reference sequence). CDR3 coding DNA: TGTGCCAGTAGTATGATAGGGGCCACTGGAAACACCATATATTTT. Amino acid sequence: CASSMIGATGNTIYF.

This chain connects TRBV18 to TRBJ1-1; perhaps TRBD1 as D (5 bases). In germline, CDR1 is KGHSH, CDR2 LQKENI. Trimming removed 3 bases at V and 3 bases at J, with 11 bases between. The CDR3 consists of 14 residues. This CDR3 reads CASSPRVTDTEAFF. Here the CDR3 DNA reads TGTGCCAGCTCACCCAGGGTCACAGACACTGAAGCTTTCTTT.

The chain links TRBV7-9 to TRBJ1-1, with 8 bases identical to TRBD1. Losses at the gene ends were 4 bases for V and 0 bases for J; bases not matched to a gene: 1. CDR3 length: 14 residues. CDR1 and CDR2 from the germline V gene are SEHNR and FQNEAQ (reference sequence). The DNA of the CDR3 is TGTGCCAGCAGCTGGACAGGGATGAACACTGAAGCTTTCTTT. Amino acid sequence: CASSWTGMNTEAFF.

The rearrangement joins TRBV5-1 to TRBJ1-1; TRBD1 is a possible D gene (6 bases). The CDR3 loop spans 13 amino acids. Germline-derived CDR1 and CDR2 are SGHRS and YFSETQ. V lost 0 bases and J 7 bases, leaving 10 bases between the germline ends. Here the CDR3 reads CASSLAGGGEAFF. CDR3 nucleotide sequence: TGCGCCAGCAGCTTGGCGGGGGGCGGTGAAGCTTTCTTT.

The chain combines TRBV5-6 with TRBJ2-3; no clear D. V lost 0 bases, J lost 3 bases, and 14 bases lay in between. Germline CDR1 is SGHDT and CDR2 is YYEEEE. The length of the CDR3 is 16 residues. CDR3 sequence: CASSLVDTQRTDTQYF. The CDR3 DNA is TGTGCCAGCAGCTTGGTCGACACTCAAAGGACAGATACGCAGTATTTT.

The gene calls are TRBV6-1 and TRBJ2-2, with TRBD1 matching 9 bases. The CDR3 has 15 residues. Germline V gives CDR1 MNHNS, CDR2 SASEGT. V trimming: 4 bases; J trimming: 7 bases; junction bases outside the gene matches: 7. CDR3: CASSGGTGSGGELFF. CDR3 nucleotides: TGTGCCAGCAGTGGGGGGACAGGGAGTGGCGGGGAGCTGTTTTTT.

CDR3 in amino acids: CASSKSSGSLSYEQYF. CDR3 DNA: TGCGCCAGCAGCAAATCTAGCGGGAGCCTTTCCTACGAGCAGTACTTC. The chain joins TRBV5-1 to TRBJ2-7, with TRBD2 matching 10 bases. This CDR3 comprises 16 residues. The germline V gene encodes CDR1 SGHRS and CDR2 YFSETQ. Unmatched junction bases numbered 8, after V lost 4 bases and J lost 1 base.

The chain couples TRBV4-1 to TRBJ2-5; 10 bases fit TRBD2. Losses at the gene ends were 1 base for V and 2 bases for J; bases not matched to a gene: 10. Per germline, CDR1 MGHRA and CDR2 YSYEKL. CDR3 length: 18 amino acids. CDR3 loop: CASSQGLLAGESQETQYF. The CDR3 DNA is TGCGCCAGCAGCCAAGGGCTTCTAGCGGGAGAGTCGCAAGAGACCCAGTACTTC.

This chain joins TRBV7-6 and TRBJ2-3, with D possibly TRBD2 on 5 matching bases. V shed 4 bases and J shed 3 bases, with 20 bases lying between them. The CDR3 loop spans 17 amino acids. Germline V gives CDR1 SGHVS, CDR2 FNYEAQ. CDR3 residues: CASSSISSGAWTDTQYF. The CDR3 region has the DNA TGTGCCAGCAGCTCCATTTCAAGCGGAGCTTGGACAGATACGCAGTATTTT.

CDR3 sequence reads: CSVEVRIYNEQFF. CDR3 bases: TGCAGCGTTGAAGTGAGGATTTACAATGAGCAGTTCTTC. The genes are TRBV29-1 and TRBJ2-1; D uncertain. V lost 1 base and J 4 bases, leaving 8 bases between the germline ends. CDR1 and CDR2 from the germline V gene are SQVTM and ANQGSEA. This CDR3 contains 13 residues.

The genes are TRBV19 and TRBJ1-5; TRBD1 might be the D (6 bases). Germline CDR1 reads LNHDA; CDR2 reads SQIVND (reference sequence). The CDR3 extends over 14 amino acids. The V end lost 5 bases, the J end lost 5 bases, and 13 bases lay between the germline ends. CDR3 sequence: CASSSYRVDQPQHF. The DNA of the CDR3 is TGTGCCAGTAGTTCTTACAGGGTTGATCAGCCCCAGCATTTT.

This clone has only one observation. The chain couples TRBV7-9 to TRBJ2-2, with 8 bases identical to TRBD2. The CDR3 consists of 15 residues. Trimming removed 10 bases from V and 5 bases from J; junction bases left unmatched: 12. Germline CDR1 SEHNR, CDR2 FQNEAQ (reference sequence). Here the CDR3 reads CATLGGGWTTGELFF. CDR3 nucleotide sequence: TGTGCCACCCTCGGGGGGGGCTGGACAACCGGGGAGCTGTTTTTT.

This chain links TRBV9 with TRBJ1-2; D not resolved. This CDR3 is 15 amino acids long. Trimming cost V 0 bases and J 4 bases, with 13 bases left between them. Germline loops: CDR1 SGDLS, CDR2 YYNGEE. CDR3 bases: TGTGCCAGCAGCGTAGACCCCCGGTCGGGCTATGGCTACACCTTC. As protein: CASSVDPRSGYGYTF.

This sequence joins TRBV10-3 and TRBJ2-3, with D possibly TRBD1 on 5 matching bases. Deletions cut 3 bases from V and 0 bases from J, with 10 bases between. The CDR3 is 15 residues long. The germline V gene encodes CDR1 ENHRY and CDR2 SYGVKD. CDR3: CAISEWGASTDTQYF. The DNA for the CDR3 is TGTGCCATCAGTGAATGGGGCGCGAGCACAGATACGCAGTATTTT.

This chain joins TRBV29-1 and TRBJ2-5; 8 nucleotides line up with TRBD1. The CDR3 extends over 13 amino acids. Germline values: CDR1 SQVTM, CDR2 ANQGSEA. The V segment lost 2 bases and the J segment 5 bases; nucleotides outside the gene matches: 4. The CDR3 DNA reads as TGCAGCGTTGAACAGGGGGCAGGGGAGACCCAGTACTTC. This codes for CSVEQGAGETQYF.

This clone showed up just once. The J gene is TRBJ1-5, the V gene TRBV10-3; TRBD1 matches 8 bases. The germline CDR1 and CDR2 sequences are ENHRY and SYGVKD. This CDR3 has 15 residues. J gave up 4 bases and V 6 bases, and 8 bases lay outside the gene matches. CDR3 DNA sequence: TGTGCCATCAGCGAAGGACAGGGTTGGAATCAGCCCCAGCATTTT. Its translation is CAISEGQGWNQPQHF.

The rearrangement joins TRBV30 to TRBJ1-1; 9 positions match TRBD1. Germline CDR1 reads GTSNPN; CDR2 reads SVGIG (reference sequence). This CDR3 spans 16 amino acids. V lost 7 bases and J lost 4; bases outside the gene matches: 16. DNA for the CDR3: TGTGCCTCAGCACCAACAGGGGGCTTGGGGGCCACTGAAGCTTTCTTT. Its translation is CASAPTGGLGATEAFF.

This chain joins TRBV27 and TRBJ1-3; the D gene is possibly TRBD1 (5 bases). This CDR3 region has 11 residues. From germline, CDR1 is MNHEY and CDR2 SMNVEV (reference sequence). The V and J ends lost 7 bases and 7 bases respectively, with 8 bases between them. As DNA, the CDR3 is TGTGCCAGCAAGGAGGGGAACACCATATATTTT. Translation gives CASKEGNTIYF.

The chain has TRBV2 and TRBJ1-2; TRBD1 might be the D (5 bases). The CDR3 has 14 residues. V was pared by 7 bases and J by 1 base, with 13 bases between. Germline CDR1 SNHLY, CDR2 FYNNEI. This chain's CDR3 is CASTLRTLNYGYTF. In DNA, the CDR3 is TGTGCCAGCACTCTCCGGACACTTAACTATGGCTACACCTTC.

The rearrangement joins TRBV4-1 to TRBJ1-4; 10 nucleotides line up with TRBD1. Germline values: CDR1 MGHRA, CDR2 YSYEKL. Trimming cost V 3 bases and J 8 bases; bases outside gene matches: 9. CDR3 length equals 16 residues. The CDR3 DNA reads TGCGCCAGCAGCCACGTTTTACCGGGACAGGGGGAAAAACTGTTTTTT. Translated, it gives CASSHVLPGQGEKLFF.

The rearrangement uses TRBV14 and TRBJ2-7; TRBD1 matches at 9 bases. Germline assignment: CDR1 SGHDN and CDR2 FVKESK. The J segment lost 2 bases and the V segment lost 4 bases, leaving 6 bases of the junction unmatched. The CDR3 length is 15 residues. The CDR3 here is CASSLRGTGPYEQYF. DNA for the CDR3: TGTGCCAGCAGCCTCAGGGGGACAGGGCCCTACGAGCAGTACTTC.

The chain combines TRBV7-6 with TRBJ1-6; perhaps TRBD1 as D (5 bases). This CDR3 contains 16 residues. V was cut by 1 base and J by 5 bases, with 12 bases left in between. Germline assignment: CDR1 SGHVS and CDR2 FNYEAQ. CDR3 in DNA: TGTGCCAGCAGCTTAGAAGGGGTAGACGATAATTCACCCCTCCACTTT. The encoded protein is CASSLEGVDDNSPLHF.

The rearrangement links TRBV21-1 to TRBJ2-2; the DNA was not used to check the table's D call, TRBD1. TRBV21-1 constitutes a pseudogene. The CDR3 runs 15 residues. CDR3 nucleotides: TGTGCCAGCAGCAAAGTCAGGGGGATCGGCGGGGAGCTGTTTTTT. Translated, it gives CASSKVRGIGGELFF.

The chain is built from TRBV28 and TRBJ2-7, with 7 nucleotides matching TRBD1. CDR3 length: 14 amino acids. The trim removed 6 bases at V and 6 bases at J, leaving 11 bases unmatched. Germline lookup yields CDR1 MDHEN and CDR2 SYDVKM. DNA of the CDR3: TGTGCCAGCAGCCCCGGGACAGACTCCAGCGAGCAGTACTTC. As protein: CASSPGTDSSEQYF.

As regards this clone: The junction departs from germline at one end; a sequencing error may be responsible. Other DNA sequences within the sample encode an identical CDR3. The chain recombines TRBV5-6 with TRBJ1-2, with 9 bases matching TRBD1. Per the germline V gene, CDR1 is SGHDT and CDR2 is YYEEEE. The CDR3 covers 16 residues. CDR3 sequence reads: CASSTTGTGLRDGYTF. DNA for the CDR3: TGTGCCAGCAGTACAACCGGGACAGGGCTTAGAGATGGTTACACCTTC. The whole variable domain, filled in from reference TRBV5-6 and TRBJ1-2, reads DAGVTQSPTHLIKTRGQQVTLRCSPKSGHDTVSWYQQALGQGPQFIFQYYEEEERQRGNFPDRFSGHQFPNYSSELNVNALLLGDSALYLCASSTTGTGLRDGYTFGSGTRLTVV.